A selection of T cell receptor beta chains follows, all from one sample in a study of somatic mutations in cytotoxic T cells in rheumatoid arthritis. The repertoire was sequenced with immunoSEQ multiplex PCR; TCRdb's copy has only in-frame clones and lacks some. The sample lists 12,000 or so clones; over 65% were seen once. Sequenced: CD8+ T cells sorted from blood. Receptor source: a man aged 55 to 70 in good health. Each CDR3 is given with its conserved first and last residue. A D gene is named only where the DNA matches it firmly. Some rows mark clone size as missing; the rest say once, few, many or name a class of expanded clone.

v_call: TRBV7-8
d_call: NA
j_call: TRBJ1-4
clone_size: NA
cdr3_aa: CASSLLDGDGEKLFF
cdr3_nt: TGTGCCAGCAGCCTACTCGACGGGGACGGCGAAAAACTGTTTTTT

v_call: TRBV4-3
d_call: NA
j_call: TRBJ2-1
clone_size: NA
cdr3_aa: CASSQEDSLSSYNEQFF
cdr3_nt: TGCGCCAGCAGCCAAGAGGACAGTCTCAGCTCCTACAATGAGCAGTTCTTC

v_call: TRBV2
d_call: TRBD2
j_call: TRBJ2-1
clone_size: medium-sized
cdr3_aa: CASSPGDWTSGSSYNEQFF
cdr3_nt: TGTGCCAGCAGTCCCGGAGACTGGACTAGCGGGAGTTCTTACAATGAGCAGTTCTTC

v_call: TRBV11-2
d_call: NA
j_call: TRBJ2-2
clone_size: NA
cdr3_aa: CASSAGTGELFF
cdr3_nt: TGTGCCAGCAGCGCGGGCACCGGGGAGCTGTTTTTT

v_call: TRBV7-8
d_call: NA
j_call: TRBJ2-1
clone_size: NA
cdr3_aa: CASRKPDNYNEQFF
cdr3_nt: TGTGCCAGCAGGAAGCCAGATAACTACAATGAGCAGTTCTTC

v_call: TRBV18
d_call: TRBD1
j_call: TRBJ1-1
clone_size: NA
cdr3_aa: CASSGQGAAEAFF
cdr3_nt: TGTGCCAGCTCCGGACAGGGGGCCGCTGAAGCTTTCTTT

v_call: TRBV25-1
d_call: NA
j_call: TRBJ1-1
clone_size: NA
cdr3_aa: CASSEGVRRNTEAFF
cdr3_nt: TGTGCCAGCAGTGAGGGGGTAAGGAGGAACACTGAAGCTTTCTTT

v_call: TRBV6-5
d_call: TRBD1
j_call: TRBJ2-1
clone_size: NA
cdr3_aa: CASSYVRGHGNEQFF
cdr3_nt: TGTGCCAGCAGTTACGTCAGGGGGCATGGGAATGAGCAGTTCTTC

v_call: TRBV29-1
d_call: TRBD2
j_call: TRBJ2-1
clone_size: NA
cdr3_aa: CILRGDSYNEQFF
cdr3_nt: TGCATCCTGCGGGGGGATTCCTACAATGAGCAGTTCTTC

v_call: TRBV7-9
d_call: NA
j_call: TRBJ2-2
clone_size: NA
cdr3_aa: CASSDKRGYRTGELFF
cdr3_nt: TGTGCCAGCAGCGATAAACGCGGCTATCGCACCGGGGAGCTGTTTTTT

v_call: TRBV6-6
d_call: NA
j_call: TRBJ1-1
clone_size: NA
cdr3_aa: CASSYMGTEAFF
cdr3_nt: TGTGCCAGCAGTTACATGGGAACTGAAGCTTTCTTT

v_call: TRBV28
d_call: TRBD1
j_call: TRBJ1-5
clone_size: NA
cdr3_aa: CAISPDRPNQPQHF
cdr3_nt: TGTGCCATCTCCCCGGACAGGCCCAATCAGCCCCAGCATTTT

v_call: TRBV6-4
d_call: TRBD2
j_call: TRBJ2-3
clone_size: NA
cdr3_aa: CASSDSTSGLKYF
cdr3_nt: TGTGCCAGCAGTGACTCGACTAGCGGGTTAAAGTATTTT

v_call: TRBV4-3
d_call: NA
j_call: TRBJ2-2
clone_size: NA
cdr3_aa: CASSQKSWGMGTGELFF
cdr3_nt: TGCGCCAGCAGCCAAAAAAGTTGGGGGATGGGCACCGGGGAGCTGTTTTTT

v_call: TRBV5-1
d_call: TRBD2
j_call: TRBJ2-1
clone_size: NA
cdr3_aa: CASSLVPSGSMVSYNEQFF
cdr3_nt: TGCGCCAGCAGCTTGGTCCCCAGCGGGAGTATGGTGTCCTACAATGAGCAGTTCTTC

v_call: TRBV6-1
d_call: NA
j_call: TRBJ2-7
clone_size: NA
cdr3_aa: CASSRGSDSYEQYF
cdr3_nt: TGTGCCAGCAGTCGGGGGAGTGACTCCTACGAGCAGTACTTC

v_call: TRBV19
d_call: TRBD1
j_call: TRBJ1-5
clone_size: few
cdr3_aa: CASSIGLGQTGQPQHF
cdr3_nt: TGTGCCAGTAGTATCGGTTTGGGACAGACTGGGCAGCCCCAGCATTTT

v_call: TRBV6-5
d_call: NA
j_call: TRBJ2-1
clone_size: once
cdr3_aa: CASSQGLVSNEQFF
cdr3_nt: TGTGCCAGCAGTCAGGGGCTCGTAAGCAATGAGCAGTTCTTC

v_call: TRBV7-9
d_call: NA
j_call: TRBJ2-7
clone_size: few
cdr3_aa: CASSEFTYEQYF
cdr3_nt: TGTGCCAGCAGCGAGTTTACCTACGAGCAGTACTTC

v_call: TRBV6-6
d_call: TRBD1
j_call: TRBJ2-7
clone_size: few
cdr3_aa: CASSFWTGHEQYF
cdr3_nt: TGTGCCAGCAGTTTCTGGACAGGCCACGAGCAGTACTTC

v_call: TRBV30
d_call: TRBD1
j_call: TRBJ2-7
clone_size: NA
cdr3_aa: CAWGSGTGADEQYF
cdr3_nt: TGTGCCTGGGGATCCGGGACAGGGGCCGACGAGCAGTACTTC

v_call: TRBV27
d_call: NA
j_call: TRBJ2-7
clone_size: once
cdr3_aa: CASSLSGSSPTEQYF
cdr3_nt: TGTGCCAGCAGTTTATCTGGGAGCTCCCCTACGGAGCAGTACTTC

v_call: TRBV27
d_call: TRBD1
j_call: TRBJ1-1
clone_size: NA
cdr3_aa: CASSLPQGELNTEAFF
cdr3_nt: TGTGCCAGCAGTTTGCCCCAGGGGGAGCTGAACACTGAAGCTTTCTTT

v_call: TRBV7-9
d_call: NA
j_call: TRBJ2-5
clone_size: NA
cdr3_aa: CASSPWVHKETQYF
cdr3_nt: TGTGCCAGCAGCCCCTGGGTCCATAAGGAGACCCAGTACTTC

v_call: TRBV19
d_call: NA
j_call: TRBJ1-2
clone_size: once
cdr3_aa: CASSTRGAYYGYTF
cdr3_nt: TGTGCCAGTAGTACCCGGGGGGCGTACTATGGCTACACCTTC

v_call: TRBV13
d_call: TRBD2
j_call: TRBJ2-3
clone_size: NA
cdr3_aa: CASSSGGGGTDTQYF
cdr3_nt: TGTGCCAGCAGCTCGGGGGGAGGGGGCACAGATACGCAGTATTTT

v_call: TRBV29-1
d_call: NA
j_call: TRBJ1-5
clone_size: NA
cdr3_aa: CSLRVRGSPDSNQPQHF
cdr3_nt: TGCAGTCTCCGGGTACGCGGATCCCCTGATAGCAATCAGCCCCAGCATTTT

v_call: TRBV27
d_call: NA
j_call: TRBJ2-7
clone_size: medium-sized
cdr3_aa: CASSSSPSSYEQYF
cdr3_nt: TGTGCCAGCAGTTCCTCCCCAAGCTCCTACGAGCAGTACTTC

v_call: TRBV30
d_call: TRBD1
j_call: TRBJ1-6
clone_size: NA
cdr3_aa: CAWTSGTGGYSPLHF
cdr3_nt: TGTGCCTGGACTAGCGGGACAGGGGGCTATTCACCCCTCCACTTT

v_call: TRBV7-3
d_call: NA
j_call: TRBJ1-6
clone_size: few
cdr3_aa: CASSLIGNNSPLHF
cdr3_nt: TGTGCCAGCAGCTTAATTGGCAATAATTCACCCCTCCACTTT

v_call: TRBV6-1
d_call: NA
j_call: TRBJ1-4
clone_size: NA
cdr3_aa: CASSEAQGGATNEKLFF
cdr3_nt: TGTGCCAGCAGTGAAGCGCAAGGCGGAGCAACTAATGAAAAACTGTTTTTT

v_call: TRBV2
d_call: NA
j_call: TRBJ1-3
clone_size: NA
cdr3_aa: CASSDKAVSESGNTIYF
cdr3_nt: TGTGCCAGCAGTGATAAAGCGGTGTCAGAGTCTGGAAACACCATATATTTT

v_call: TRBV28
d_call: NA
j_call: TRBJ1-1
clone_size: NA
cdr3_aa: CASIAGALGTEAFF
cdr3_nt: TGTGCCAGCATAGCGGGGGCGCTCGGCACTGAAGCTTTCTTT

v_call: TRBV28
d_call: NA
j_call: TRBJ2-7
clone_size: NA
cdr3_aa: CASSFDGYEQYF
cdr3_nt: TGTGCCAGCAGTTTTGATGGCTACGAGCAGTACTTC

v_call: TRBV9
d_call: NA
j_call: TRBJ2-2
clone_size: NA
cdr3_aa: CASSVYTPGELFF
cdr3_nt: TGTGCCAGCAGCGTTTACACCCCCGGGGAGCTGTTTTTT

v_call: TRBV29-1
d_call: NA
j_call: TRBJ2-1
clone_size: NA
cdr3_aa: CSASNRIF
cdr3_nt: TGCAGCGCCTCCAATAGAATCTTC

v_call: TRBV5-5
d_call: NA
j_call: TRBJ2-5
clone_size: NA
cdr3_aa: CASSPRADQETQYF
cdr3_nt: TGTGCCAGCAGCCCAAGAGCAGACCAAGAGACCCAGTACTTC

v_call: TRBV5-1
d_call: NA
j_call: TRBJ2-1
clone_size: NA
cdr3_aa: CASSLVTDNEQFF
cdr3_nt: TGCGCCAGCAGCTTGGTAACAGACAATGAGCAGTTCTTC

v_call: TRBV4-3
d_call: NA
j_call: TRBJ1-5
clone_size: NA
cdr3_aa: CASSQDPGTKNQPQHF
cdr3_nt: TGCGCCAGCAGCCAAGACCCCGGGACCAAGAATCAGCCCCAGCATTTT

v_call: TRBV28
d_call: NA
j_call: TRBJ2-1
clone_size: NA
cdr3_aa: CASKRVAEYNEQFF
cdr3_nt: TGTGCCAGCAAACGGGTAGCGGAGTACAATGAGCAGTTCTTC

v_call: TRBV9
d_call: NA
j_call: TRBJ1-5
clone_size: NA
cdr3_aa: CASSDEGYQPQHF
cdr3_nt: TGTGCCAGCAGCGATGAGGGGTATCAGCCCCAGCATTTT

v_call: TRBV27
d_call: NA
j_call: TRBJ1-2
clone_size: few
cdr3_aa: CASSYGRNTLYGYTF
cdr3_nt: TGTGCCAGCAGTTATGGGAGAAACACCCTCTATGGCTACACCTTC

v_call: TRBV5-6
d_call: NA
j_call: TRBJ2-3
clone_size: NA
cdr3_aa: CASSFSLDTQYF
cdr3_nt: TGTGCCAGCAGCTTTTCTTTAGATACGCAGTATTTT

v_call: TRBV27
d_call: NA
j_call: TRBJ1-2
clone_size: medium-sized
cdr3_aa: CASSSGSYGYTF
cdr3_nt: TGTGCCAGCAGTTCGGGGAGCTATGGCTACACCTTC

v_call: TRBV6-5
d_call: NA
j_call: TRBJ2-7
clone_size: NA
cdr3_aa: CASSYSDTAGEQYF
cdr3_nt: TGTGCCAGCAGTTACTCAGACACGGCGGGGGAGCAGTACTTC

v_call: TRBV10-3
d_call: NA
j_call: TRBJ2-1
clone_size: NA
cdr3_aa: CAIRPDTAPGPNEQFF
cdr3_nt: TGTGCCATCAGACCAGACACAGCTCCGGGACCCAATGAGCAGTTCTTC

v_call: TRBV27
d_call: TRBD1
j_call: TRBJ2-7
clone_size: once
cdr3_aa: CASRTGQGAHEQYF
cdr3_nt: TGTGCCAGCAGGACGGGACAGGGGGCCCACGAGCAGTACTTC

v_call: TRBV5-1
d_call: NA
j_call: TRBJ2-2
clone_size: NA
cdr3_aa: CASSSLGESYTGELFF
cdr3_nt: TGCGCCAGCAGCTCGCTAGGGGAGTCGTACACCGGGGAGCTGTTTTTT

v_call: TRBV18
d_call: NA
j_call: TRBJ2-7
clone_size: NA
cdr3_aa: CASSPPGQYTYEQYF
cdr3_nt: TGTGCCAGCTCACCTCCGGGTCAATATACCTACGAGCAGTACTTC

v_call: TRBV5-4
d_call: TRBD2
j_call: TRBJ2-7
clone_size: NA
cdr3_aa: CASSAGLAGGYEQYF
cdr3_nt: TGTGCCAGCAGCGCAGGACTAGCGGGAGGTTACGAGCAGTACTTC

v_call: TRBV10-2
d_call: TRBD1
j_call: TRBJ1-6
clone_size: NA
cdr3_aa: CASRGERDSLINSPLHF
cdr3_nt: TGCGCCAGCAGAGGCGAGCGGGACAGTTTGATAAATTCACCCCTCCACTTT